The 31 T cell receptor beta chains given below trace back to one sample, sequenced in a study of T cells in women clearing cervical HPV infection. Using immunoSEQ multiplex PCR, the repertoire was profiled, and TCRdb retains in-frame clones only, with some absent. This sample's table has 25,000 to 30,000 clones. The sample comprised blood buffy coat. The origin of the receptors is a woman between 18 and 70 years old with a cervical HPV16 infection that either progressed to CIN3+ or cleared (not recorded which).

On this clone: Coverage ceases 3 residues before the CDR3 finishes, and the germline J gene fills in the end. The chain combines TRBV20-1 with TRBJ1-2; D not certain. Germline V gene data show CDR1 as DFQATT and CDR2 as SNEGSKA (reference sequence). Trimming cost V 0 bases and J 2 bases, with 4 bases left between them. The CDR3 loop spans 12 amino acids. The covered CDR3 bases are TGCAGTGCTAGAGACGGGAACTATGGC. Residues: CSARDGNYG. The whole CDR3 protein is CSARDGNYGYTF.

A note on this clone: The read ends 3 residues early relative to the CDR3; the germline J gene fills the gap. This rearrangement joins TRBV7-2 to TRBJ2-7, with TRBD2 identical over 12 bases. The CDR3 runs 16 residues. The germline gives CDR1 SGHTA, CDR2 FQGNSA. The V segment lost 0 bases and the J segment 4 bases; nucleotides outside the gene matches: 4. The CDR3 sequence: CASSLAPSGGAYEQYF. Partial CDR3 DNA: TGTGCCAGCAGCTTAGCGCCTAGCGGGGGGGCATACGAG.

As to this clone: The read terminates 3 residues before the CDR3 end, so the remaining end is supplied by the germline J gene. The chain combines TRBV14 with TRBJ1-1, with D possibly TRBD1 on 5 matching bases. There are 13 residues in the CDR3. V was shortened by 8 bases and J by 1 base, with 11 bases between the two germline ends. The germline CDR1 and CDR2 sequences are SGHDN and FVKESK. The sequenced CDR3 bases are TGTGCCAGCTCGAGGACAACGAACACTGAA. It translates to CASSRTTNTE. The entire CDR3 is CASSRTTNTEAFF.

Remarks on this clone: Sequencing ends 3 residues short of the CDR3 end; the germline J gene provides the rest. The chain joins TRBV11-2 to TRBJ2-4; D is perhaps TRBD2 (6 bases). Trimming removed 1 base at V and 1 base at J, with 8 bases between. Germline CDR1 SGHAT, CDR2 FQNNGV. The CDR3 is made up of 15 amino acids. Incomplete CDR3 DNA: TGTGCCAGCAGCTTAGTTCGGGGGGCCAAAAACATT. This codes for CASSLVRGAKNI. The full-length CDR3 reads as CASSLVRGAKNIQYF.

A word on this clone: The read ends 3 residues before the CDR3 terminus; that terminus is restored from the germline J gene. V usage is TRBV7-9 and J usage is TRBJ2-3, with D perhaps matching TRBD2 (6 bases). The germline V gene has CDR1 SEHNR and CDR2 FQNEAQ (reference sequence). This CDR3 has 14 residues. The CDR3 is CASSLAGGRETQYF. The CDR3 DNA, read in part, is TGTGCCAGCAGCTTAGCGGGGGGTAGAGAGACG.

A remark on this clone: The read finishes 3 residues shy of the CDR3 end, and the germline J gene is used to complete it. V usage is TRBV5-1 and J usage is TRBJ1-1; 11 bases match TRBD1. This CDR3 comprises 13 residues. After removal of 10 bases from V and 5 bases from J, the junction contained 7 bases not matched to a gene. The germline V gene encodes CDR1 SGHRS and CDR2 YFSETQ. CDR3 DNA, as far as it was read: TGCGCCGGCTTGGACAGGGGGCGGACTGAA. The encoded protein is CAGLDRGRTE. The whole CDR3 reads CAGLDRGRTEAFF. Looking up the rest from reference TRBV5-1 and TRBJ1-1 gives the full variable domain: KAGVTQTPRYLIKTRGQQVTLSCSPISGHRSVSWYQQTPGQGLQFLFEYFSETQRNKGNFPGRFSGRQFSNSRSEMNVSTLELGDSALYLCAGLDRGRTEAFFGQGTRLTVV.

A word on this clone: The sequence runs out 3 residues before the end of the CDR3; the remainder is reconstructed from the germline J gene. V gene TRBV20-1 combines with J gene TRBJ2-1; 8 bases agree with TRBD2. The CDR3 is 14 residues long. The germline V gene encodes CDR1 DFQATT and CDR2 SNEGSKA (reference sequence). Trimming at V came to 4 bases and at J to 5 bases, leaving 7 bases not matched to a gene. The sequenced part of the CDR3 DNA is TGCAGTGCTACGGGGGGGCTCCTAAACAATGAG. This codes for CSATGGLLNNE. The whole CDR3 protein reads CSATGGLLNNEQFF.

With respect to this clone: The read stops 3 residues short of the end of the CDR3; the missing end is completed from the germline J gene. J is TRBJ2-1 and V is TRBV5-1, with D possibly matching TRBD1 (6 bases). V was cut by 0 bases and J by 9 bases, with 10 bases left in between. Germline assignment: CDR1 SGHRS and CDR2 YFSETQ. The CDR3 spans 13 residues. The chain's CDR3 is CASSLGTDTEQFF. The sequenced CDR3 bases are TGCGCCAGCAGCTTGGGGACAGATACTGAG.

As to this clone: The CDR3 end is not reached by the read, which stops 3 residues before it; the germline J gene fills it in. The chain couples TRBV30 to TRBJ1-2, with 9 bases identical to TRBD1. Germline V gives CDR1 GTSNPN, CDR2 SVGIG (reference sequence). The CDR3 has 12 residues. Incomplete CDR3 DNA: TGTGCCTGGAGAAGGGACAGGGAAGGC. As protein: CAWRRDREG. The whole CDR3 protein is CAWRRDREGYTF.

A word on this clone: The CDR3 end is not reached by the read, which stops 3 residues before it; the germline J gene fills it in. V usage is TRBV20-1 and J usage is TRBJ2-7, with TRBD2 matching over 8 bases. V shed 2 bases and J 3 bases; nucleotides not matched to a gene: 6. Per the germline V gene, CDR1 is DFQATT and CDR2 is SNEGSKA (reference sequence). The CDR3 is 14 amino acids. This chain's CDR3 is CSARLRGEIYEQYF. The CDR3 bases that were read are TGCAGTGCTAGACTGCGGGGGGAGATCTACGAG.

The covered CDR3 bases are TGTGCCAGCAGCCCAGCGGGGGGGCCTGCGGGGGAG. It is translated as CASSPAGGPAGE. The CDR3 in its entirety is CASSPAGGPAGELFF. The chain is built from TRBV6-4 and TRBJ2-2, with 10 nucleotides matching TRBD2. The read finishes 3 residues shy of the CDR3 end, and the germline J gene is used to complete it. Germline-derived CDR1 and CDR2 are MRHNA and SNTAGT. V lost 6 bases and J lost 8; bases outside the gene matches: 9. CDR3 length equals 15 residues.

Notes on this clone: The CDR3 extends 3 residues past the end of the read, so its final part is completed from the germline J gene. The chain carries TRBV7-2 and TRBJ2-1; TRBD1 agrees at 11 bases. The CDR3 totals 16 residues. Unmatched junction bases numbered 4, after V lost 0 bases and J lost 6 bases. Germline V gives CDR1 SGHTA, CDR2 FQGNSA. The DNA read from the CDR3 is TGTGCCAGCAGCTTAGCCCCGGGACAGGGGGGCAATGAG. Translated: CASSLAPGQGGNE. In full, the CDR3 is CASSLAPGQGGNEQFF.

To note about this clone: From the germline J gene comes the end of the CDR3, since the read stops 3 residues before it. The V gene is TRBV30, the J gene TRBJ1-4, with D unresolved. CDR1 is GTSNPN, CDR2 SVGIG, per germline (reference sequence). Trimming pared 2 bases from V and 8 bases from J, leaving 9 bases between. The CDR3 has 12 residues. The CDR3 bases that were read are TGTGCCTGGAGTCAACAAGGGGAAAAA. It specifies CAWSQQGEK. The whole CDR3 sequence reads CAWSQQGEKLFF. Full variable domain (outside the CDR3, taken from reference TRBV30 and TRBJ1-4): SQTIHQWPATLVQPVGSPLSLECTVEGTSNPNLYWYRQAAGRGLQLLFYSVGIGQISSEVPQNLSASRPQDRQFILSSKKLLLSDSGFYLCAWSQQGEKLFFGSGTQLSVL.

On this clone itself: The read falls 3 residues short of the CDR3 end, and the missing part is taken from the germline J gene. The J gene is TRBJ2-7, the V gene TRBV29-1; D is undetermined. Germline assignment: CDR1 SQVTM and CDR2 ANQGSEA. The germline V and J ends were trimmed by 6 bases and 4 bases, with 10 bases remaining between them. The CDR3 consists of 11 residues. This chain's CDR3 is CSVSLMYEQYF. The covered CDR3 bases are TGCAGCGTCTCCCTAATGTACGAG.

On this clone: The CDR3 end lies 3 residues beyond the end of the read and is filled in from the germline J gene. The rearrangement links TRBV10-3 to TRBJ1-3; 7 nucleotides match TRBD1. The trim removed 0 bases at V and 0 bases at J, leaving 2 bases unmatched. Per the germline V gene, CDR1 is ENHRY and CDR2 is SYGVKD. The length of the CDR3 is 16 residues. CDR3 in amino acids: CAISESDRISGNTIYF. Incomplete CDR3 DNA: TGTGCCATCAGTGAGTCGGACAGGATCTCTGGAAACACC.

Note on this clone: The CDR3 goes on 3 residues after the read ends, and that part is filled in from the germline J gene. This chain joins TRBV20-1 and TRBJ1-6, with a weak D call TRBD1 (5 bases). V was clipped by 3 bases and J by 2 bases, with 11 bases between them. CDR3 length equals 15 residues. Germline V CDR1 and CDR2: DFQATT, SNEGSKA (reference sequence). The CDR3 reads CSASEQQAYNSPLHF. The DNA read from the CDR3 is TGCAGTGCTAGCGAGCAACAGGCCTATAATTCACCC.

Comments on this clone: From the germline J gene comes the end of the CDR3, since the read stops 3 residues before it. The chain is built from TRBV11-2 and TRBJ2-7; the D gene is possibly TRBD1 (6 bases). Per the germline V gene, CDR1 is SGHAT and CDR2 is FQNNGV. V lost 3 bases, J lost 4 bases, and 16 bases lay in between. The CDR3 spans 15 residues. The sequenced CDR3 bases are TGTGCCAGCAGCTTCGGGGCGACAGGACGGTACGAG. Translation: CASSFGATGRYE. The entire CDR3 protein is CASSFGATGRYEQYF.

A note on this clone: The observed sequence ends 3 residues before the CDR3 terminus, with the missing tail filled in from the germline J gene. The rearrangement links TRBV2 to TRBJ1-4; D is uncertain. Between the trimmed V and J ends, which lost 6 bases and 0 bases, there was a span of 14 bases. The CDR3 has 16 residues. Germline-derived CDR1 and CDR2 are SNHLY and FYNNEI. The CDR3 spells CASRRRRFATNEKLFF. The part of the CDR3 DNA that was read is TGTGCCAGCAGGCGGAGGCGATTTGCAACTAATGAAAAA.

With respect to this clone: Read sequence stops 3 residues before the CDR3 end, and the germline J gene provides the missing end. The chain recombines TRBV7-2 with TRBJ1-2; possibly TRBD1 for D (5 bases). Germline V CDR1 and CDR2: SGHTA, FQGNSA. CDR3 length equals 14 residues. The CDR3 sequence is CASSLGGATYDYTF. Partial CDR3 DNA: TGTGCCAGCAGCTTAGGCGGGGCTACCTACGAC. The variable domain in full, completed from reference TRBV7-2 and TRBJ1-2, reads GAGVSQSPSNKVTEKGKDVELRCDPISGHTALYWYRQSLGQGLEFLIYFQGNSAPDKSGLPSDRFSAERTGGSVSTLTIQRTQQEDSAVYLCASSLGGATYDYTFGSGTRLTVV.

Concerning this clone: The read halts 3 residues ahead of the CDR3 end, with the missing end drawn from the germline J gene. The chain recombines TRBV29-1 with TRBJ1-2; D gene unclear. Germline V gene data show CDR1 as SQVTM and CDR2 as ANQGSEA. There are 13 residues in the CDR3. The CDR3 loop reads CSVEGTSSYDYTF. The covered CDR3 bases are TGCAGCGTTGAAGGGACTAGCTCCTACGAC.

About this clone: The read falls 3 residues short of the CDR3 end, and the missing part is taken from the germline J gene. V gene TRBV7-9 combines with J gene TRBJ2-3; the D gene is possibly TRBD1 (6 bases). The V gene lost 4 bases and the J gene lost 2 bases, with 10 bases spanning the gap. Germline V gene sequence: CDR1 SEHNR, CDR2 FQNEAQ (reference sequence). The CDR3 has 14 residues. The CDR3 sequence is CASSSGQTTDTQYF. The CDR3 DNA, read in part, is TGTGCCAGCAGCTCAGGACAGACCACAGATACG. The full variable domain, with the rest looked up from reference TRBV7-9 and TRBJ2-3, is DTGVSQNPRHKITKRGQNVTFRCDPISEHNRLYWYRQTLGQGPEFLTYFQNEAQLEKSRLLSDRFSAERPKGSFSTLEIQRTEQGDSAMYLCASSSGQTTDTQYFGPGTRLTVL.

As to this clone: The read stops 3 residues short of the end of the CDR3; the missing end is completed from the germline J gene. The V call is TRBV20-1, the J call TRBJ1-2; no firm D call. Per the germline V gene, CDR1 is DFQATT and CDR2 is SNEGSKA (reference sequence). The length of the CDR3 is 13 residues. Trimming stripped 8 bases from V and 4 bases from J, with 17 bases between. The DNA read from the CDR3 is TGCAGTACCCAAAGCGGGCAGCTCTATGGC. Amino acids: CSTQSGQLYG. The full CDR3 protein is CSTQSGQLYGYTF.

A remark on this clone: The read ends 3 residues early relative to the CDR3; the germline J gene fills the gap. This chain joins TRBV5-4 and TRBJ1-6; D ambiguous. V lost 0 bases and J lost 0, with 4 bases in between. CDR3 length: 15 residues. Germline values: CDR1 SGHNT, CDR2 YYREEE (reference sequence). The CDR3: CASSLVSSYNSPLHF. The sequenced part of the CDR3 DNA is TGTGCCAGCAGCTTGGTTAGCTCCTATAATTCACCC.

As regards this clone: The CDR3 end falls 3 residues outside the read, so it is completed with the germline J gene. The rearrangement joins TRBV5-1 to TRBJ2-1, with D hard to call. CDR3 size: 13 residues. The germline gives CDR1 SGHRS, CDR2 YFSETQ. Trimming removed 0 bases at V and 6 bases at J, with 7 bases between. The CDR3: CASSLGLVNEQFF. CDR3 DNA, as far as it was read: TGCGCCAGCAGCTTGGGGTTAGTCAATGAG.

With respect to this clone: The CDR3 end falls 3 residues outside the read, so it is completed with the germline J gene. The chain employs TRBV7-8 and TRBJ2-7; tentative D call: TRBD1 (6 bases). Per the germline V gene, CDR1 is SGHVS and CDR2 is FQNEAQ. Trimming took 2 bases from V and 3 from J, leaving 14 bases between them. The CDR3 is 15 amino acids. CDR3 sequence reads: CASSLRQDTYYEQYF. CDR3 DNA (partial): TGTGCCAGCAGCTTAAGACAGGACACCTACTACGAG.

With respect to this clone: Read coverage stops 3 residues before the CDR3 terminus; the germline J gene supplies the remainder. The chain is built from TRBV7-3 and TRBJ1-1; tentative D call: TRBD1 (5 bases). The CDR3 loop spans 13 amino acids. Germline V lookup: CDR1 SGHTA, CDR2 FQGTGA. V dropped 1 base and J dropped 4 bases, with 7 bases sitting between them. Here the CDR3 reads CASSLRGGTEAFF. Incomplete CDR3 DNA: TGTGCCAGCAGCTTAAGGGGCGGCACTGAA.

A note on this clone: Compared with germline, one end of the junction differs, possibly owing to a read error. The sequenced fragment ends 3 residues before the CDR3 boundary, so the rest is inferred from the germline J gene. The chain uses TRBV4-1 and TRBJ2-7; TRBD1 matches 7 bases. Germline CDR1 reads MGHRA; CDR2 reads YSYEKL. The CDR3 sequence is 13 residues long. CDR3 DNA, as far as it was read: TGCGCCAGCAGTCAAGACAGGGACTACGAG. As protein: CASSQDRDYE. The whole CDR3 sequence reads CASSQDRDYEQYF.

About this clone itself: The read stops 3 residues short of the end of the CDR3; the missing end is completed from the germline J gene. The genes are TRBV7-2 and TRBJ1-2; tentatively, D is TRBD1 (6 bases). Trimming shortened V by 5 bases and J by 1 base, and 14 bases separated the two germline ends. The V gene's germline CDR1 is SGHTA and CDR2 FQGNSA. The CDR3 runs 15 residues. The CDR3 sequence: CASSPAGGYNYGYTF. The covered CDR3 bases are TGTGCCAGCAGCCCGGCGGGGGGCTATAACTATGGC. Full variable domain (remainder filled in from reference TRBV7-2 and TRBJ1-2): GAGVSQSPSNKVTEKGKDVELRCDPISGHTALYWYRQSLGQGLEFLIYFQGNSAPDKSGLPSDRFSAERTGGSVSTLTIQRTQQEDSAVYLCASSPAGGYNYGYTFGSGTRLTVV.

Comments on this clone: The sequence runs out 3 residues before the end of the CDR3; the remainder is reconstructed from the germline J gene. J is TRBJ1-1 and V is TRBV18, with D possibly matching TRBD1 (5 bases). The CDR3 runs to 16 residues. V was shortened by 3 bases and J by 0 bases, with 14 bases between the two germline ends. Germline-derived CDR1 and CDR2 are KGHSH and LQKENI. The sequenced part of the CDR3 DNA is TGTGCCAGCTCACCTAGACAGACATCCATGAACACTGAA. Its translation: CASSPRQTSMNTE. The whole CDR3 sequence reads CASSPRQTSMNTEAFF. The full variable domain, rest sourced from reference TRBV18 and TRBJ1-1, is NAGVMQNPRHLVRRRGQEARLRCSPMKGHSHVYWYRQLPEEGLKFMVYLQKENIIDESGMPKERFSAEFPKEGPSILRIQQVVRGDSAAYFCASSPRQTSMNTEAFFGQGTRLTVV.

Concerning this clone itself: The sequenced fragment ends 3 residues before the CDR3 boundary, so the rest is inferred from the germline J gene. The chain couples TRBV5-4 to TRBJ1-1; D is perhaps TRBD1 (5 bases). The germline CDR1 and CDR2 sequences are SGHNT and YYREEE (reference sequence). This CDR3 is 13 amino acids long. V dropped 6 bases and J dropped 2 bases, with 11 bases sitting between them. The covered CDR3 bases are TGTGCCAGCAATCAGGGCTTAAACACTGAA. Its translation: CASNQGLNTE. The whole CDR3 sequence reads CASNQGLNTEAFF.

To note about this clone: The read terminates 3 residues before the CDR3 end, so the remaining end is supplied by the germline J gene. V gene TRBV18 combines with J gene TRBJ1-6; possible D gene TRBD1, 6 bases. Germline V gives CDR1 KGHSH, CDR2 LQKENI. This CDR3 comprises 14 residues. This CDR3 reads CASSPLDSTAALHF. The covered CDR3 bases are TGTGCCAGCTCACCATTGGACAGTACGGCGGCC.